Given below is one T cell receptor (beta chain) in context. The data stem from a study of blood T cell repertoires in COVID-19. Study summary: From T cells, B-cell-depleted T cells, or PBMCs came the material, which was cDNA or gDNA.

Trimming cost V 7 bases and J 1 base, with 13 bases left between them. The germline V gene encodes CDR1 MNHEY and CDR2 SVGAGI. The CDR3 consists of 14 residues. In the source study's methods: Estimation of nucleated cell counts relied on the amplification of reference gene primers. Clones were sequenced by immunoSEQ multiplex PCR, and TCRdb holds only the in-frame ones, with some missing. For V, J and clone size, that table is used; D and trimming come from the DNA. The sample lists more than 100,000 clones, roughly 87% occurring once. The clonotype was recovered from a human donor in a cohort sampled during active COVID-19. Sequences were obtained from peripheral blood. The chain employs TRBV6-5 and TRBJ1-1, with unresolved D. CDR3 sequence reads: CASNGPGSNTEAFF. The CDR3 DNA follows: TGTGCCAGCAATGGCCCGGGTTCGAACACTGAAGCTTTCTTT.